These 22 T cell receptor beta chains came from one sample sequenced in a study of T cell repertoires in cytomegalovirus infection. Using its own MiXCR run on the reads, TCRdb lists one record per CDR3 protein. This repertoire shows about 770,000 distinct CDR3 sequences, 25% to 30% found once; its top ten account for under 15%. No antigen has been identified for these receptors. The sequencing here drew on cultured CD8+ T cells from PBMCs, taken from culture after CMV antigen stimulation. The receptors were gathered from a human donor in good health (CMV status not recorded). Some clones in this sample may be carry-over from other donors' samples.

This clonotype was observed a few times. This chain joins TRBV12-3 or TRBV12-4 and TRBJ2-7; the D gene is possibly TRBD1 (5 bases). Trimming removed 7 bases at V and 3 bases at J, with 10 bases between. The CDR3 runs to 12 residues. The CDR3 DNA reads TGTGCCAGCACCGACAGTAACTACGAGCAGTACTTC. Its protein product is CASTDSNYEQYF.

This clonotype has a handful of counts. This chain connects TRBV7-9 to TRBJ2-6; 8 nucleotides match TRBD1. Germline CDR1 SEHNR, CDR2 FQNEAQ (reference sequence). The CDR3 is 24 amino acids. The V and J ends lost 1 base and 4 bases, in that order; junction bases with no gene match: 27. The CDR3 bases are TGTGCCAGCAGCTTAGTCACCCCCTTGGATTACCGGGACAGGTATCCGGGGGGGGCCAACGTCCTGACTTTC. It specifies CASSLVTPLDYRDRYPGGANVLTF.

This clonotype was counted only a few times. V and J are TRBV6-2 or TRBV6-3 and TRBJ2-7; tentative D call: TRBD2 (5 bases). V was trimmed by 5 bases and J by 3 bases, leaving 14 bases between them. CDR3 length: 14 residues. CDR1 and CDR2 from the germline V gene are MNHEY and SVGEGT. The CDR3 DNA follows: TGTGCCAGCAGTGGACTCCGACCGGGCTACGAGCAGTACGTC. As protein: CASSGLRPGYEQYV.

The chain recombines TRBV25-1 with TRBJ2-5; TRBD2 aligns across 7 bases. CDR3 length: 14 amino acids. The V gene's germline CDR1 is MGHDK and CDR2 SYGVNS. Trimming cost V 3 bases and J 3 bases; bases outside gene matches: 4. DNA for the CDR3: TGTGCCAGCAGTGAGTGGACTAGGGAAGAGACCCAGTACTTC. Translated: CASSEWTREETQYF.

This sequence joins TRBV29-1 and TRBJ2-6; D remains unclear. CDR1 is SQVTM and CDR2 is ANQGSEA in the germline V gene. The length of the CDR3 is 14 residues. The V gene lost 6 bases and the J gene lost 0 bases, with 9 bases spanning the gap. In DNA form, the CDR3 reads TGCAGCGTACCGAACAGCTCTGGGGCCAACGTCCTGACTTTC. It is translated as CSVPNSSGANVLTF.

The CDR3 protein is CASGLVQVAGDEAFF. The DNA for the CDR3 is TGTGCTAGTGGTTTGGTTCAGGTAGCGGGAGATGAAGCTTTCTTT. This rearrangement joins TRBV12-5 to TRBJ1-1; D gene ambiguous. Trimming removed 0 bases at V and 7 bases at J, with 15 bases between. Germline assignment: CDR1 LGHNT and CDR2 FRNRAP. The CDR3 runs to 15 residues.

This clonotype came up a few times. The chain couples TRBV6-5 to TRBJ1-1, with 7 bases lining up with TRBD1. The CDR3 runs 13 residues. Germline V CDR1 and CDR2: MNHEY, SVGAGI. Trimming cost V 7 bases and J 5 bases; bases outside gene matches: 7. This chain's CDR3 is CASKLTGLTEAFF. In nucleotides, the CDR3 is TGTGCCAGCAAACTGACAGGGCTGACTGAAGCTTTCTTT.

J is TRBJ1-1 and V is TRBV12-5; no reliable D call. The germline CDR1 and CDR2 sequences are LGHNT and FRNRAP. Trimming stripped 5 bases from V and 6 bases from J, with 10 bases between. The CDR3 covers 12 residues. As DNA, the CDR3 is TGTGCTAGTGGTCCCAGCGGACCTGAAGCTTTCTTT. Its protein product is CASGPSGPEAFF.

The rearrangement links TRBV6-5 to TRBJ1-2; 8 nucleotides align to TRBD1. The ends lost 8 bases at V and 8 bases at J; junction bases unmatched: 7. In germline, CDR1 is MNHEY, CDR2 SVGAGI. The CDR3 spans 12 residues. This chain's CDR3 is CASGTGGKGYTF. CDR3 nucleotides: TGTGCCAGCGGGACAGGCGGCAAGGGCTACACCTTC.

As for this clonotype: This may arise from a read error, as a much more abundant clone is one base away. The chain is built from TRBV12-3 or TRBV12-4 and TRBJ2-6; D is unresolved. This CDR3 region has 15 residues. CDR3 protein: CASSSDSSRANVLTF. In DNA form, the CDR3 reads TGTGCCAGCAGTTCCGATAGCTCTAGGGCCAACGTCCTGACTTTC.

This clonotype has at least ten counts. The CDR3 loop is CASSPDSLTNYGYTF. As DNA, the CDR3 is TGTGCCAGCAGTCCGGACAGCCTTACTAACTATGGCTACACCTTC. The gene calls are TRBV12-3 or TRBV12-4 and TRBJ1-2; a possible D gene is TRBD1 (6 bases). The CDR3 is 15 residues long. The germline V and J ends were trimmed by 5 bases and 0 bases, with 13 bases remaining between them.

This chain joins TRBV3-1 and TRBJ2-1; 8 nucleotides agree with TRBD2. The J segment lost 5 bases and the V segment lost 8 bases, leaving 11 bases of the junction unmatched. Looked up from germline, CDR1 is LGHDT and CDR2 is YNNKEL (reference sequence). The CDR3 has 15 residues. The CDR3 protein is CASSRAGGPHNEQFF. The CDR3 DNA is TGTGCCAGCTCTCGGGCGGGGGGTCCCCACAATGAGCAGTTCTTC.

This clonotype was seen many times. The rearrangement links TRBV14 to TRBJ2-7, with D perhaps matching TRBD1 (6 bases). CDR1 and CDR2 from the germline V gene are SGHDN and FVKESK. The ends were cut back, 1 base at V and 6 bases at J, with 10 bases in the middle. This CDR3 is 13 amino acids long. CDR3 protein: CASSQGTGLEQYF. In DNA form, the CDR3 reads TGTGCCAGCAGCCAAGGAACAGGGCTCGAGCAGTACTTC.

The chain employs TRBV7-8 and TRBJ2-2; D call uncertain. The V end lost 5 bases, the J end lost 7 bases, and 11 bases lay between the germline ends. The CDR3 contains 13 residues. Germline CDR1 SGHVS, CDR2 FQNEAQ. CDR3 bases: TGTGCCAGCAGCCTTTTAGAGATCGGGGAGCTGTTTTTT. This translates into CASSLLEIGELFF.

This clonotype was seen many times. The chain links TRBV7-6 to TRBJ2-1, with D unclear. The V end lost 5 bases, the J end lost 6 bases, and 5 bases lay between the germline ends. The CDR3 consists of 11 residues. Germline lookup yields CDR1 SGHVS and CDR2 FNYEAQ. The CDR3 DNA follows: TGTGCCAGCAGCGAGATCAATGAGCAGTTCTTC. This gives the protein CASSEINEQFF.

The chain carries TRBV29-1 and TRBJ1-2; D is ambiguous. CDR1 and CDR2 (germline): SQVTM, ANQGSEA. The V end was cut by 3 bases, the J end by 8 bases, with 10 bases between. CDR3 length: 11 residues. DNA of the CDR3: TGCAGCGTTGACAGTCGGGGAGGCTACACCTTC. It encodes CSVDSRGGYTF.

The sample holds a few counts of this clonotype. This chain uses TRBV15 with TRBJ2-5; TRBD1 agrees at 7 bases. Germline values: CDR1 LNHNV, CDR2 YYDKDF (reference sequence). This CDR3 spans 16 amino acids. V lost 4 bases, J lost 4 bases, and 12 bases stayed unmatched. The chain's CDR3 is CATSNPRTGGGETQYF. For the CDR3, the DNA is TGTGCCACCAGCAACCCCCGGACAGGAGGAGGAGAGACCCAGTACTTC.

V gene TRBV19 combines with J gene TRBJ2-2, with TRBD2 as a possible D gene (5 bases). The CDR3 runs 14 residues. V lost 9 bases and J 3 bases, leaving 14 bases between the germline ends. Germline loops: CDR1 LNHDA, CDR2 SQIVND (reference sequence). The chain's CDR3 is CASGDFFDTGELFF. The CDR3 nucleotides are TGTGCCAGCGGGGATTTTTTCGACACCGGGGAGCTGTTTTTT.

As concerns this clonotype: At one end, the junction sequence differs from germline, possibly due to a read error. The chain recombines TRBV15 with TRBJ1-2; TRBD1 matches 8 bases. Germline V CDR1 and CDR2: LNHNV, YYDKDF (reference sequence). The CDR3 consists of 14 residues. CDR3: CATSVDRAKYGYTF. CDR3 nucleotides: TGTGCCACCAGCGTGGACAGGGCTAAGTATGGCTACACCTTC.

This clonotype was observed a few times. This chain connects TRBV10-3 to TRBJ1-2, with 9 bases fitting TRBD1. This CDR3 spans 14 amino acids. The V gene end was trimmed by 7 bases and the J gene end by 0 bases; junction bases not matched to a gene: 3. In germline, CDR1 is ENHRY, CDR2 SYGVKD. The CDR3 coding sequence is TGTGCCATCAAGGGGACAGGGACTAACTATGGCTACACCTTC. Amino acids: CAIKGTGTNYGYTF.

The gene calls are TRBV4-1 and TRBJ1-5; D is uncertain. In germline, CDR1 is MGHRA, CDR2 YSYEKL. CDR3 size: 16 residues. Trimming stripped 0 bases from V and 3 bases from J, with 12 bases between. Written as DNA, the CDR3 is TGCGCCAGCAGCCAAGACGCCCAGGCGTTCAATCAGCCCCAGCATTTT. Residues: CASSQDAQAFNQPQHF.

This clonotype was detected ten times or more. This rearrangement joins TRBV19 to TRBJ2-3; TRBD1 is a possible D gene (5 bases). The CDR3 runs to 16 residues. Trimming stripped 5 bases from V and 8 bases from J, with 23 bases between. The germline CDR1 and CDR2 sequences are LNHDA and SQIVND (reference sequence). Here the CDR3 reads CASSLYRSPQLGTQYF. The DNA of the CDR3 is TGTGCCAGTAGTCTCTACAGGTCTCCCCAGCTGGGTACGCAGTATTTT.